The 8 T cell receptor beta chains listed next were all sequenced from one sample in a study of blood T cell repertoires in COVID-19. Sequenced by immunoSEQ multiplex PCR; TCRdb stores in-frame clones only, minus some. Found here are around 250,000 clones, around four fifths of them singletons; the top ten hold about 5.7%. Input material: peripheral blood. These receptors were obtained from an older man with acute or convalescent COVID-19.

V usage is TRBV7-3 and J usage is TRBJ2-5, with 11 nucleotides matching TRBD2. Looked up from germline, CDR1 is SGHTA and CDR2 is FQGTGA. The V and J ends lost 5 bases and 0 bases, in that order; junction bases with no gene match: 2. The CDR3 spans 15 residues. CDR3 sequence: CASSHSGRDQETQYF. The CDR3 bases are TGTGCCAGCAGCCATAGCGGGAGGGACCAAGAGACCCAGTACTTC.

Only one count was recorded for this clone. The CDR3 coding sequence is TGTGCCAGCTCAGAGGACAGGGCCTACGAGCAGTACTTC. Its translation is CASSEDRAYEQYF. The V gene is TRBV18, the J gene TRBJ2-7, with 8 bases that match TRBD1. The germline gives CDR1 KGHSH, CDR2 LQKENI. This CDR3 is 13 amino acids long. V shed 5 bases and J 2 bases; nucleotides not matched to a gene: 2.

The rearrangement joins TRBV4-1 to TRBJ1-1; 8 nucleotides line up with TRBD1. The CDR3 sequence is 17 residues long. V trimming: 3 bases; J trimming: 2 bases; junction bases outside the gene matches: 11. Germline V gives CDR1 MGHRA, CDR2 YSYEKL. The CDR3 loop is CASSHLTGVRLNTEAFF. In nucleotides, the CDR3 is TGCGCCAGCAGCCACCTGACAGGGGTGAGGTTAAACACTGAAGCTTTCTTT.

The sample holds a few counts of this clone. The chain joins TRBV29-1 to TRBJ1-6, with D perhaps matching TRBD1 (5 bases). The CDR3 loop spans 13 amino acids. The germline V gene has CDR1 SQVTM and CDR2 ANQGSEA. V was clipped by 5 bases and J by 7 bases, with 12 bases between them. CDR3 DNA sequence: TGCAGCGTTAGACAGTCCGCGAATTCACCCCTCCACTTT. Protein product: CSVRQSANSPLHF.

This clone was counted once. CDR3 loop: CASSQDDGGLWRRGVYGYTF. The DNA for the CDR3 is TGTGCCAGCAGCCAAGACGATGGAGGCCTTTGGAGGCGGGGGGTCTATGGCTACACCTTC. V usage is TRBV4-2 and J usage is TRBJ1-2; a possible D gene is TRBD1 (5 bases). The CDR3 extends over 20 amino acids. The V end lost 0 bases, the J end lost 4 bases, and 27 bases lay between the germline ends. Germline loops: CDR1 LGHNA, CDR2 YNFKEQ.

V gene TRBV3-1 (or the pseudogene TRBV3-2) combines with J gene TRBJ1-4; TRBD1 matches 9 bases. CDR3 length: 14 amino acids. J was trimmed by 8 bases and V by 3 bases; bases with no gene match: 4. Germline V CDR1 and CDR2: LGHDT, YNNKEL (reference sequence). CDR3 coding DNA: TGTGCCAGCAGCCAGGGACAGGGTCGGGAAAAACTGTTTTTT. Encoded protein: CASSQGQGREKLFF.

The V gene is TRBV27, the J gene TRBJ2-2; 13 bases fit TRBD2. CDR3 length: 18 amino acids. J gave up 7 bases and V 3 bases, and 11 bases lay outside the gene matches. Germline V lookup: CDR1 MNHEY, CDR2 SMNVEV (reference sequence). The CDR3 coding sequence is TGTGCCAGCAGTTTCAGTGGACTAGCGGGAGTTTATGGCGGGGAGCTGTTTTTT. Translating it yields CASSFSGLAGVYGGELFF.

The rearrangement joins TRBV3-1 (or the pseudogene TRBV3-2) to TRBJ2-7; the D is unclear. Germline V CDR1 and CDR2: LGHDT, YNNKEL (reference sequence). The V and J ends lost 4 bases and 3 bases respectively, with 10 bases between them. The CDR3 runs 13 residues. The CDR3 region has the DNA TGTGCCAGCAGCCCGCACTCCCGCTACGAGCAGTACTTC. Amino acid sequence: CASSPHSRYEQYF.